The rows below give T cell receptor beta chains drawn from one sample of a study of shared clonotypes between healthy human individuals. Some clones are missing from TCRdb's copy, which holds only in-frame ones; the method was immunoSEQ multiplex PCR. The table records 400,000 to 600,000 clones, 90% to 96% of them present only once. Specimen: naive CD4+ T cells sorted from blood. The receptors were sampled from a woman in her 30s in good health. CDR3s include the opening cysteine and the closing phenylalanine or tryptophan. A D gene is named only where the DNA matches it firmly. Expanded clones are given a class, and other clones once, few, many or no size at all.

d_call	j_call	clone_size	v_call	cdr3_aa	cdr3_nt
.	TRBJ1-2	.	TRBV6-6	CASSLGTEDYGYTF	TGTGCCAGCAGCCTAGGGACGGAAGACTATGGCTACACCTTC
.	TRBJ1-1	.	TRBV19	CASSWYTYTEAFF	TGTGCCAGTAGTTGGTATACCTACACTGAAGCTTTCTTT
TRBD2	TRBJ2-3	.	TRBV28	CASSFVVRGSVFTDTQYF	TGTGCCAGCAGTTTTGTGGTTCGCGGGAGTGTGTTCACAGATACGCAGTATTTT
.	TRBJ2-3	once	TRBV4-1	CASSKRGVTQYF	TGCGCCAGCAGCAAACGCGGGGTTACGCAGTATTTT
TRBD1	TRBJ2-5	.	TRBV7-9	CASRPGTGVREQYF	TGTGCCAGCAGGCCCGGGACAGGGGTACGAGAGCAGTACTTC
.	TRBJ1-2	.	TRBV6-5	CASRPGTAHGYTF	TGTGCCAGCAGACCAGGGACTGCCCATGGCTACACCTTC
.	TRBJ2-2	.	TRBV19	CASSIRSPDAVLASGELFF	TGTGCCAGTAGTATTCGGTCGCCGGACGCCGTCCTTGCCTCCGGGGAGCTGTTTTTT
.	TRBJ2-7	.	TRBV2	CASSRDKGHEQYF	TGTGCCAGCTCCCGGGACAAGGGCCACGAGCAGTACTTC
.	TRBJ1-1	few	TRBV4-1	CASSQPGNTEAFF	TGCGCCAGCAGCCAACCGGGGAACACTGAAGCTTTCTTT
.	TRBJ2-7	.	TRBV2	CASKRGESSYEQYF	TGTGCCAGCAAGAGAGGGGAGAGCTCCTACGAGCAGTACTTC
.	TRBJ1-2	.	TRBV10-3	CATVQAEAYGYTF	TGTGCCACCGTGCAGGCTGAGGCCTATGGCTACACCTTC
.	TRBJ2-5	.	TRBV7-9	CASSLAGGETQYF	TGTGCCAGCAGCTTAGCGGGAGGTGAGACCCAGTACTTC
TRBD1	TRBJ1-5	.	TRBV5-6	CASSWGQGALHQPQHF	TGTGCCAGCAGTTGGGGACAGGGGGCTCTGCATCAGCCCCAGCATTTT
.	TRBJ2-3	.	TRBV6-4	CATSPGAGTDTQYF	TGTGCCACCTCCCCTGGGGCCGGGACAGATACGCAGTATTTT
.	TRBJ1-1	.	TRBV5-1	CASSLLGNTEAFF	TGCGCCAGCAGCTTGTTAGGGAACACTGAAGCTTTCTTT
TRBD2	TRBJ2-2	.	TRBV5-4	CASSLFTSDTGELFF	TGTGCCAGCAGCTTGTTTACTAGCGACACCGGGGAGCTGTTTTTT
.	TRBJ2-7	.	TRBV13	CASSLPPAGSYEQYF	TGTGCCAGCAGCTTACCGCCAGCCGGCTCCTACGAGCAGTACTTC
TRBD2	TRBJ2-2	.	TRBV27	CASSSVAGGNTGELFF	TGTGCCAGCAGTTCAGTAGCGGGTGGGAACACCGGGGAGCTGTTTTTT
.	TRBJ2-7	.	TRBV11-2	CASSPRGAGAYEQYF	TGTGCCAGCAGCCCCCGGGGGGCGGGGGCCTACGAGCAGTACTTC
TRBD2	TRBJ2-1	.	TRBV23-1	CASRGGADNEQFF	TGCGCCAGCCGCGGGGGGGCAGACAATGAGCAGTTCTTC
.	TRBJ2-3	.	TRBV2	CASGSSVSSTDTQYF	TGTGCCAGCGGGTCTAGTGTCTCTAGCACAGATACGCAGTATTTT
TRBD1	TRBJ1-1	.	TRBV6-5	CASSYSESPGQSEAFF	TGTGCCAGCAGTTACTCCGAATCCCCGGGACAGAGTGAAGCTTTCTTT
.	TRBJ2-2	.	TRBV5-6	CASRGWGASNTGELFF	TGTGCCAGCAGGGGATGGGGGGCTTCGAACACCGGGGAGCTGTTTTTT
.	TRBJ1-5	.	TRBV27	CASSFSGDQPQHF	TGTGCCAGCAGTTTTTCAGGGGATCAGCCCCAGCATTTT
.	TRBJ2-2	.	TRBV27	CASGGGRATGELFF	TGTGCCAGCGGAGGGGGGAGGGCCACCGGGGAGCTGTTTTTT
TRBD2	TRBJ2-7	.	TRBV11-2	CASSPGLAGGKSSYEQYF	TGTGCCAGCAGCCCCGGACTAGCGGGAGGGAAAAGCTCCTACGAGCAGTACTTC
.	TRBJ2-1	.	TRBV19	CASSIEVGAPYNEQFF	TGTGCCAGTAGTATAGAGGTAGGGGCTCCCTACAATGAGCAGTTCTTC
.	TRBJ2-3	.	TRBV7-2	CASSLLGTDTQYF	TGTGCCAGCAGCCTCCTTGGAACAGATACGCAGTATTTT
.	TRBJ2-3	once	TRBV21-1	CASSKRLGSGTPDTQYF	TGTGCCAGCAGCAAAAGGTTGGGGAGCGGGACTCCAGATACGCAGTATTTT
TRBD2	TRBJ2-1	.	TRBV2	CASSEEGSGNYNEQFF	TGTGCCAGCAGTGAAGAGGGTAGCGGGAATTACAATGAGCAGTTCTTC
.	TRBJ2-7	once	TRBV28	CASSLVGGSSSYEQYF	TGTGCCAGCAGCCTAGTGGGTGGTTCTAGCTCCTACGAGCAGTACTTC
.	TRBJ2-7	.	TRBV21-1	CASVGQGTYEQYF	.
TRBD1	TRBJ2-7	once	TRBV28	CASRPGQVTYEQYF	TGTGCCAGCAGACCGGGACAGGTTACCTACGAGCAGTACTTC
.	TRBJ2-2	.	TRBV28	CASSIYTSAGELFF	TGTGCCAGCAGTATATATACGTCGGCCGGGGAGCTGTTTTTT
.	TRBJ1-5	.	TRBV2	CASSESGEVLPQHF	TGTGCCAGCAGTGAGTCAGGGGAGGTGCTGCCCCAGCATTTT
.	TRBJ2-4	.	TRBV2	CASSEAHRVGNIQYF	TGTGCCAGCAGTGAAGCGCACAGGGTTGGAAACATTCAGTACTTC
.	TRBJ2-7	.	TRBV20-1	CSAAAHEQYF	TGCAGTGCTGCCGCACACGAGCAGTACTTC
.	TRBJ2-1	.	TRBV28	CASSLGTSGNEQFF	TGTGCCAGCAGTTTAGGCACCTCAGGCAATGAGCAGTTCTTC
.	TRBJ1-1	.	TRBV4-2	CASSQDRSTEAFF	TGTGCCAGCAGCCAAGACAGGAGCACTGAAGCTTTCTTT
.	TRBJ2-7	.	TRBV2	CASFSRSEQYF	TGTGCCAGCTTTAGCAGGAGCGAGCAGTACTTC
.	TRBJ2-3	.	TRBV5-1	CASRSGELASDTQYF	TGCGCCAGCAGATCGGGGGAGCTAGCGTCAGATACGCAGTATTTT
.	TRBJ2-5	once	TRBV28	CASSAGQIQETQYF	TGTGCCAGCAGTGCGGGACAGATTCAAGAGACCCAGTACTTC
TRBD1	TRBJ2-2	once	TRBV28	CASSSRRGSTGELFF	TGTGCCAGCAGTTCCCGCAGGGGGTCCACCGGGGAGCTGTTTTTT
TRBD1	TRBJ2-7	.	TRBV5-1	CASSAGQGYEQYF	TGCGCCAGCAGCGCCGGACAGGGCTACGAGCAGTACTTC
.	TRBJ1-2	few	TRBV5-1	CASSLGKGYTF	TGCGCCAGCAGCCTTGGGAAAGGCTACACCTTC
TRBD1	TRBJ1-5	.	TRBV7-2	CASSPNRGQNQPQHF	TGTGCCAGCAGCCCAAACAGGGGGCAGAATCAGCCCCAGCATTTT
TRBD1	TRBJ1-1	.	TRBV5-6	CASSYRDRGKAFF	TGTGCCAGCAGCTACCGGGACAGGGGAAAAGCTTTCTTT
.	TRBJ2-7	once	TRBV28	CASSHQQGFFYEQYF	TGTGCCAGCAGCCACCAACAGGGTTTTTTCTACGAGCAGTACTTC
.	TRBJ1-2	.	TRBV9	CASSAYPPYGYTF	TGTGCCAGCAGCGCCTACCCTCCATATGGCTACACCTTC
TRBD1	TRBJ2-3	.	TRBV5-4	CASSLASRGQDTQYF	TGTGCCAGCAGCTTGGCTAGCAGGGGGCAAGATACGCAGTATTTT